Each of the 27 T cell receptor beta chains below was sequenced from the same sample in a study of sequential checkpoint blockade in melanoma. Treatment meaning: randomized to nivolumab then ipilimumab (arm A) or the reverse (arm B). Repertoires were generated with immunoSEQ multiplex PCR, while TCRdb's copy carries only in-frame clones and drops some. The table lists just over 20,000 clones, around 30% of them singletons. The sequencing used tumor tissue (inferred from file names), collected from a patient given nivolumab and ipilimumab in sequence. The receptors originated from a human donor with melanoma.

This clone was observed at least ten times. The rearrangement uses TRBV11-3 and TRBJ1-6, with a tentative D call TRBD1 (5 bases). The CDR3 runs 16 residues. Germline V gene lookup returns CDR1 SGHNT and CDR2 YENEEA. With 3 bases removed from V and 0 bases from J, the gap between germline ends came to 9 bases. The CDR3 DNA reads as TGTGCCAGCAGCTTCGACAGTAGCTCCTATAATTCACCCCTCCACTTT. Translation: CASSFDSSSYNSPLHF. Drawing the rest from reference TRBV11-3 and TRBJ1-6, the complete variable domain is EAGVVQSPRYKIIEKKQPVAFWCNPISGHNTLYWYLQNLGQGPELLIRYENEEAVDDSQLPKDRFSAERLKGVDSTLKIQPAELGDSAVYLCASSFDSSSYNSPLHFGNGTRLTVT.

This clone came up a few times. The gene calls are TRBV9 and TRBJ2-7; weak D call: TRBD2 (5 bases). The length of the CDR3 is 14 residues. Trimming took 5 bases from V and 4 from J, leaving 16 bases between them. Germline V CDR1 and CDR2: SGDLS, YYNGEE. The CDR3 region has the DNA TGTGCCAGCAGTGGAGGTAGAATGTCTTACGAGCAGTACTTC. This encodes CASSGGRMSYEQYF.

This chain links TRBV4-1 with TRBJ2-1; 11 bases line up with TRBD2. The CDR3 covers 18 residues. Germline V lookup: CDR1 MGHRA, CDR2 YSYEKL. J gave up 4 bases and V 4 bases, and 12 bases lay outside the gene matches. This chain's CDR3 is CASSRLGLADPSYNEQFF. CDR3 nucleotide sequence: TGCGCCAGCAGCCGGCTGGGACTAGCGGATCCGTCGTACAATGAGCAGTTCTTC.

The V call is TRBV15, the J call TRBJ2-7; 9 bases match TRBD2. V dropped 9 bases and J dropped 7; count of bases not matched to a gene: 22. The germline gives CDR1 LNHNV, CDR2 YYDKDF (reference sequence). CDR3 size: 17 residues. CDR3 nucleotide sequence: TGTGCCACTACCGCGGGACTAGCCCCGAAGGGGACATGGGAGCAGTACTTC. As protein: CATTAGLAPKGTWEQYF.

The V and J genes are TRBV12-5 and TRBJ2-2, with a weak D call TRBD2 (6 bases). Germline V gives CDR1 LGHNT, CDR2 FRNRAP. With 6 bases removed from V and 7 bases from J, the gap between germline ends came to 12 bases. The CDR3 extends over 13 amino acids. CDR3 coding DNA: TGTGCTAGTGGGCCGGAGGGTAACGGGGAGCTGTTTTTT. Translated: CASGPEGNGELFF.

This chain links TRBV4-1 with TRBJ2-3; weak D call: TRBD2 (5 bases). V lost 2 bases to trimming and J lost 3 bases, with 15 bases between them. The CDR3 spans 16 residues. Germline V gene sequence: CDR1 MGHRA, CDR2 YSYEKL. In nucleotides, the CDR3 is TGCGCCAGCAGCCAACCTAGCTCCGGTCGTACAGATACGCAGTATTTT. It specifies CASSQPSSGRTDTQYF.

The chain employs TRBV19 and TRBJ2-7, with D perhaps matching TRBD1 or TRBD2 (5 bases each). This CDR3 spans 14 amino acids. CDR1 is LNHDA, CDR2 SQIVND, per germline (reference sequence). V lost 5 bases and J 1 base, leaving 12 bases between the germline ends. CDR3: CASSLGRSSYEQYF. CDR3 sequence (DNA): TGTGCCAGTAGTCTGGGACGGTCATCCTACGAGCAGTACTTC.

The rearrangement links TRBV15 to TRBJ2-3; D might be TRBD1 (5 bases). This CDR3 has 16 residues. The germline V and J ends were trimmed by 5 bases and 5 bases, with 20 bases remaining between them. Germline CDR1 and CDR2: LNHNV and YYDKDF (reference sequence). CDR3 in amino acids: CATSARTSFTGDTQYF. In DNA, the CDR3 is TGTGCCACCAGCGCAAGGACATCCTTTACGGGAGATACGCAGTATTTT.

The chain uses TRBV1 and TRBJ1-3. TRBV1 is an annotated pseudogene. The CDR3 spans 16 residues. This chain's CDR3 is CASSQELRGGGNTIYF. CDR3 in DNA: TGCGCCAGCAGCCAAGAGTTAAGGGGGGGTGGAAACACCATATATTTT.

This chain joins TRBV19 and TRBJ2-2, with a weak D call TRBD2 (6 bases). The CDR3 sequence is 15 residues long. Germline CDR1 LNHDA, CDR2 SQIVND (reference sequence). Between the trimmed V and J ends, which lost 3 bases and 1 base, there was a span of 9 bases. CDR3 DNA: TGTGCCAGTAGTATTTTCGGGGGGAACACCGGGGAGCTGTTTTTT. This codes for CASSIFGGNTGELFF.

The table lists this clone with a few counts. The J gene is TRBJ1-3, the V gene TRBV29-1, with D unclear. Germline V gives CDR1 SQVTM, CDR2 ANQGSEA. Trimming removed 2 bases at V and 6 bases at J, with 14 bases between. The CDR3 has 14 residues. The CDR3 DNA sequence: TGCAGCGTTGAAACGTGGGCAGTTGAAAACACCATATATTTT. Protein sequence: CSVETWAVENTIYF. Complete variable domain (other parts from reference TRBV29-1 and TRBJ1-3): SAVISQKPSRDICQRGTSLTIQCQVDSQVTMMFWYRQQPGQSLTLIATANQGSEATYESGFVIDKFPISRPNLTFSTLTVSNMSPEDSSIYLCSVETWAVENTIYFGEGSWLTVV.

The J gene is TRBJ2-7, the V gene TRBV29-1; TRBD1 aligns across 9 bases. Germline CDR1 SQVTM, CDR2 ANQGSEA. With V trimmed by 5 bases and J by 3 bases, 5 bases remained unmatched. CDR3 size: 13 residues. CDR3 bases: TGCAGCGTTCCGGGACAGGGAGGCTACGAGCAGTACTTC. It codes for CSVPGQGGYEQYF.

This clone was found a few times. The chain is built from TRBV11-3 and TRBJ2-1, with TRBD2 matching over 11 bases. V shed 5 bases, J shed 7 bases, and the junction held 10 bases outside the gene matches. The CDR3 sequence is 16 residues long. Germline lookup yields CDR1 SGHNT and CDR2 YENEEA. CDR3 residues: CASSPRRASGGNEQFF. Written as DNA, the CDR3 is TGTGCCAGCAGCCCCCGTAGGGCTAGCGGGGGGAATGAGCAGTTCTTC.

The sample holds a few counts of this clone. The CDR3 loop is CAWSVRGVGQPQHF. CDR3 DNA sequence: TGTGCCTGGAGTGTACGGGGGGTCGGTCAGCCCCAGCATTTT. The genes are TRBV30 and TRBJ1-5; D possibly corresponds to TRBD1 (5 bases). Germline CDR1 is GTSNPN and CDR2 is SVGIG (reference sequence). Trimming shortened V by 0 bases and J by 6 bases, and 12 bases separated the two germline ends. The CDR3 length is 14 residues.

The chain has TRBV9 and TRBJ2-2, with TRBD2 matching 11 bases. V shed 10 bases and J 5 bases; nucleotides not matched to a gene: 7. Germline CDR1 SGDLS, CDR2 YYNGEE. The CDR3 has 14 amino acids. CDR3 sequence (DNA): TGTGCCGCCGGGACTAGCGGATTTACCGGGGAGCTGTTTTTT. This encodes CAAGTSGFTGELFF.

V is TRBV5-1 and J is TRBJ1-2, with D possibly being TRBD1 (6 bases). The V gene's germline CDR1 is SGHRS and CDR2 YFSETQ. The CDR3 spans 14 residues. V dropped 1 base and J dropped 2 bases, with 9 bases sitting between them. As DNA, the CDR3 is TGCGCCAGCAGCTTGACCGGGACAAACTATGGCTACACCTTC. This encodes CASSLTGTNYGYTF.

This sequence joins TRBV28 and TRBJ1-2; D is possibly TRBD1 (6 bases). Germline CDR1 is MDHEN and CDR2 is SYDVKM. V was trimmed by 2 bases and J by 3 bases, leaving 7 bases between them. CDR3 length: 13 amino acids. The CDR3 is CASSLRTDYGYTF. The CDR3 DNA follows: TGTGCCAGCAGTTTAAGGACAGACTATGGCTACACCTTC.

V usage is TRBV19 and J usage is TRBJ2-5, with D tentatively TRBD1 (6 bases). The CDR3 sequence is 14 residues long. Trimming left V 7 bases short and J 5 bases short, with 17 bases between. The germline V gene has CDR1 LNHDA and CDR2 SQIVND (reference sequence). The CDR3 DNA reads TGTGCCAGTAAAGAACAGGGAGCGGAGGAGACCCAGTACTTC. Translated: CASKEQGAEETQYF.

The rearrangement joins TRBV11-3 to TRBJ2-7; tentative D call: TRBD2 (5 bases). Trimming pared 5 bases from V and 6 bases from J, leaving 20 bases between. Germline lookup yields CDR1 SGHNT and CDR2 YENEEA. The CDR3 is 15 residues long. In DNA form, the CDR3 reads TGTGCCAGCAGCCCCAGGACTGAAACCCTCGGCGAGCAGTACTTC. This sequence encodes CASSPRTETLGEQYF.

This clone has only a few counts. The V gene is TRBV6-8, the J gene TRBJ2-7, with TRBD1 matching 9 bases. This CDR3 spans 12 amino acids. V lost 11 bases to trimming and J lost 1 base; unmatched junction nucleotides: 3. Germline V gene sequence: CDR1 MNHGY, CDR2 SAAAGT. The CDR3 DNA reads TGTGCCGGGGGACAGGGTTCCTACGAGCAGTACTTC. Protein: CAGGQGSYEQYF.

In this sample, this clone turned up a few times. This chain joins TRBV28 and TRBJ1-5; D is possibly TRBD1 (6 bases). Germline V gene lookup returns CDR1 MDHEN and CDR2 SYDVKM. The CDR3 is made up of 12 amino acids. The V and J ends lost 5 bases and 10 bases respectively, with 12 bases between them. CDR3 residues: CASSHGTIPQHF. CDR3 DNA sequence: TGTGCCAGCAGTCACGGGACAATACCCCAGCATTTT.

The J gene is TRBJ2-7, the V gene TRBV28; D possibly corresponds to TRBD2 (6 bases). This CDR3 region has 14 residues. Looked up from germline, CDR1 is MDHEN and CDR2 is SYDVKM. V lost 3 bases and J lost 2, with 11 bases in between. The CDR3 protein is CASSFFREPYEQYF. CDR3 bases: TGTGCCAGCAGTTTCTTTCGGGAGCCCTACGAGCAGTACTTC.

The J gene is TRBJ1-5, the V gene TRBV29-1; TRBD1 aligns across 10 bases. The CDR3 is made up of 15 amino acids. J gave up 2 bases and V 5 bases, and 6 bases lay outside the gene matches. CDR1 is SQVTM, CDR2 ANQGSEA, per germline. The CDR3 coding sequence is TGCAGCGTTTTGACCGGGACAGGGGGCAATCAGCCCCAGCATTTT. Protein sequence: CSVLTGTGGNQPQHF.

The V call is TRBV18, the J call TRBJ2-1, with 8 bases aligning to TRBD2. After removal of 6 bases from V and 8 bases from J, the junction contained 6 bases not matched to a gene. The CDR3 is 13 residues long. Germline CDR1 reads KGHSH; CDR2 reads LQKENI. CDR3 sequence (DNA): TGTGCCAGCTCCCCCGGACTAGCTCATGAGCAGTTCTTC. As protein: CASSPGLAHEQFF.

DNA for the CDR3: TGCGCCAGCAGCGACAGGGGGGAGTCCACAGATACGCAGTATTTT. This sequence encodes CASSDRGESTDTQYF. The V and J genes are TRBV5-1 and TRBJ2-3; 9 bases fit TRBD1. The CDR3 length is 15 residues. The junction had 5 bases not matched to a gene; V was cut back by 4 bases and J by 2 bases. Germline V gene data show CDR1 as SGHRS and CDR2 as YFSETQ.

This clone has just a few counts. The genes are TRBV28 and TRBJ2-6, with D hard to call. Germline loops: CDR1 MDHEN, CDR2 SYDVKM. The CDR3 is 13 residues long. Trimming left V 7 bases short and J 11 bases short, with 15 bases between. CDR3 protein: CASTRVSGDVLTF. In DNA, the CDR3 is TGTGCCAGCACCCGGGTCTCCGGAGACGTCCTGACTTTC.

This clone was observed a few times. The chain has TRBV4-1 and TRBJ2-1; 8 bases agree with TRBD2. Germline V gene data show CDR1 as MGHRA and CDR2 as YSYEKL. There are 16 residues in the CDR3. V dropped 0 bases and J dropped 7; count of bases not matched to a gene: 8. Here the CDR3 DNA reads TGCGCCAGCAGCCAAGATCGGGCGGGGGGTTGGAATGAGCAGTTCTTC. It specifies CASSQDRAGGWNEQFF.